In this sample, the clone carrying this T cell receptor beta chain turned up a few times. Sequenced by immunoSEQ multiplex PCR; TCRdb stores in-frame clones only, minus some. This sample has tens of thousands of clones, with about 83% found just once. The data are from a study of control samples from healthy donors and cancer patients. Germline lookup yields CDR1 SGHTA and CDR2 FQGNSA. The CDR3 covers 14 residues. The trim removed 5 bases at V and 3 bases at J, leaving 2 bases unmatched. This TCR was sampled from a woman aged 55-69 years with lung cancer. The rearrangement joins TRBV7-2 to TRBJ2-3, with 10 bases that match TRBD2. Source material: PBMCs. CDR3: CASSQGLATDTQYF. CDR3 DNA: TGTGCCAGCAGCCAGGGACTAGCGACAGATACGCAGTATTTT.